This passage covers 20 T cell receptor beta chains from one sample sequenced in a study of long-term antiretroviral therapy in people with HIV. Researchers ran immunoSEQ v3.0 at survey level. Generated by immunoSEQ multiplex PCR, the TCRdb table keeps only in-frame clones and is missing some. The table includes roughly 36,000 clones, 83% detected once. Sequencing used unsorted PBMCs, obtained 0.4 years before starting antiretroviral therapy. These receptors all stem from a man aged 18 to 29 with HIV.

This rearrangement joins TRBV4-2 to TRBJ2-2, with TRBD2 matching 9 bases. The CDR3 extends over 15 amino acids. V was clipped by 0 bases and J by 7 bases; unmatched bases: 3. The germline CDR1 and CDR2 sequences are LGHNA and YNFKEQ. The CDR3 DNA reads TGTGCCAGCAGCCAAGAGCGGGGGGGCGGCGGGGAGCTGTTTTTT. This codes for CASSQERGGGGELFF.

The CDR3 reads CASRGTQRWLAETQYF. CDR3 nucleotide sequence: TGTGCCAGCAGGGGGACCCAGCGTTGGTTAGCGGAGACCCAGTACTTC. This chain links TRBV2 with TRBJ2-5; D is tentatively TRBD1 or TRBD2 (5 bases each). V shed 6 bases and J shed 5 bases, with 22 bases lying between them. The CDR3 contains 16 residues. The germline CDR1 and CDR2 sequences are SNHLY and FYNNEI.

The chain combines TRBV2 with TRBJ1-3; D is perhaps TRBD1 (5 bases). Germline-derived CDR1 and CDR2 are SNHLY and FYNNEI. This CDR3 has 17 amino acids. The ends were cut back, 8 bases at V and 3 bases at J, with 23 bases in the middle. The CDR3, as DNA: TGTGCCAGCTGGCGACCCTCGGACCCTGGGGGTGGAAACACCATATATTTT. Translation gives CASWRPSDPGGGNTIYF. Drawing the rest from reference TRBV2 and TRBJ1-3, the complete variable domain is EPEVTQTPSHQVTQMGQEVILRCVPISNHLYFYWYRQILGQKVEFLVSFYNNEISEKSEIFDDQFSVERPDGSNFTLKIRSTKLEDSAMYFCASWRPSDPGGGNTIYFGEGSWLTVV.

The CDR3 loop is CASSLVPQAAKNIQYF. CDR3 DNA sequence: TGCGCCAGCAGCTTGGTCCCCCAGGCAGCCAAAAACATTCAGTACTTC. The chain employs TRBV5-1 and TRBJ2-4; D remains unclear. The CDR3 length is 16 residues. Germline V gene lookup returns CDR1 SGHRS and CDR2 YFSETQ. V lost 0 bases to trimming and J lost 0 bases, with 10 bases between them.

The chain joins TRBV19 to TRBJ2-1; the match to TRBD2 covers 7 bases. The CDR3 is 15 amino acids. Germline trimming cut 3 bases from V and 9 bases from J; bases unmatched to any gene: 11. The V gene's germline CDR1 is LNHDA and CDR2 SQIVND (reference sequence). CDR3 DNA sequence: TGTGCCAGTAGTATTACCCGGGAGGTGAGTAGTGAGCAGTTCTTC. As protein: CASSITREVSSEQFF. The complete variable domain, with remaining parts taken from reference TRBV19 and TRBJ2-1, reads DGGITQSPKYLFRKEGQNVTLSCEQNLNHDAMYWYRQDPGQGLRLIYYSQIVNDFQKGDIAEGYSVSREKKESFPLTVTSAQKNPTAFYLCASSITREVSSEQFFGPGTRLTVL.

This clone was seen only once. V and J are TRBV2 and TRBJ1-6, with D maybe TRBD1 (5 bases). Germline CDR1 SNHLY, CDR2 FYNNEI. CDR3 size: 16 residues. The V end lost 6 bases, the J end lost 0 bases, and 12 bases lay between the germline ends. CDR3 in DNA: TGTGCCAGCAGCGGGACGACGAGCTCCTATAATTCACCCCTCCACTTT. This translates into CASSGTTSSYNSPLHF.

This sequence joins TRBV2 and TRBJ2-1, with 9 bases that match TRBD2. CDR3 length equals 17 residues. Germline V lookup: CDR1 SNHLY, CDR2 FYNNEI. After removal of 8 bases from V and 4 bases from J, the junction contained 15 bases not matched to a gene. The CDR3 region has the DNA TGTGCCAGCGGGGGGTTGCGGCTAGCGGGGCTTTACAATGAGCAGTTCTTC. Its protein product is CASGGLRLAGLYNEQFF.

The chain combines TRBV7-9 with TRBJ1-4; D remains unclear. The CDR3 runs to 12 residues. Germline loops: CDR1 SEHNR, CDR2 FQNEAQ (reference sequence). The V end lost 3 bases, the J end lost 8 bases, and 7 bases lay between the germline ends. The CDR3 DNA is TGTGCCAGCAGCTTCGCGAGAGAAAAACTGTTTTTT. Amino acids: CASSFAREKLFF.

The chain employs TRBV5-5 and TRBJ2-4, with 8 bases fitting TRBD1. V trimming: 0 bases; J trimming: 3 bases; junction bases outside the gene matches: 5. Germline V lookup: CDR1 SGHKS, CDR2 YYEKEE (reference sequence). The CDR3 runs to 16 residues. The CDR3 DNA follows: TGTGCCAGCAGCTTGGGACAGGGGTTAGGCAAAAACATTCAGTACTTC. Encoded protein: CASSLGQGLGKNIQYF.

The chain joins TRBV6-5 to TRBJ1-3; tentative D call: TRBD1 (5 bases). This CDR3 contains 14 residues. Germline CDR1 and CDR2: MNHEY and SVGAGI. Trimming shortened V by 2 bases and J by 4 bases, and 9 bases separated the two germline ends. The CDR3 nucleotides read TGTGCCAGCAGTTACGGGGGGAGGGGAAACACCATATATTTT. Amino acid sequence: CASSYGGRGNTIYF.

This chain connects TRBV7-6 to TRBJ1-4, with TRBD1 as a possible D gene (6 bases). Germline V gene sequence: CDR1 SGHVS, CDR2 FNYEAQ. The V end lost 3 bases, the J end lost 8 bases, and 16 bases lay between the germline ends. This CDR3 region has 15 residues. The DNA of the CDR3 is TGTGCCAGCAGCTTTTCAGGAGGGGGAGGCGAAAAACTGTTTTTT. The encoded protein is CASSFSGGGGEKLFF.

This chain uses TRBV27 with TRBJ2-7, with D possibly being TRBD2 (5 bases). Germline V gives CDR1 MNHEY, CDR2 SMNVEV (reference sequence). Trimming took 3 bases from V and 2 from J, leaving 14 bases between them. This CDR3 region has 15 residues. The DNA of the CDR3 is TGTGCCAGCAGTTTTCGACGGGAATTAACCTACGAGCAGTACTTC. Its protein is CASSFRRELTYEQYF.

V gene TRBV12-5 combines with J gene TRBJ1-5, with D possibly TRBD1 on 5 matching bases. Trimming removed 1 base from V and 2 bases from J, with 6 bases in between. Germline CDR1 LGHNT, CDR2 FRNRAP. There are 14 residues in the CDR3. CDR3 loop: CASGLGQRNQPQHF. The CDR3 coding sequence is TGTGCTAGTGGTTTGGGACAGCGCAATCAGCCCCAGCATTTT.

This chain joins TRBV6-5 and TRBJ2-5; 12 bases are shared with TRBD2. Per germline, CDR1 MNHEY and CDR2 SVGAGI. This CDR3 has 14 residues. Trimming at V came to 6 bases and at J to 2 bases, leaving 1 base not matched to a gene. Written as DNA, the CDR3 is TGTGCCAGCAGAGGACTAGCGGGACAAGAGACCCAGTACTTC. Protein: CASRGLAGQETQYF.

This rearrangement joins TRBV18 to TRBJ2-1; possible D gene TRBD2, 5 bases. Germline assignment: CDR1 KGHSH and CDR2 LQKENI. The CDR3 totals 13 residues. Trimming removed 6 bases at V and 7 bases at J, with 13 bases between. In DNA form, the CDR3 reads TGTGCCAGCTCCCCCACTAGGGATAATGAGCAGTTCTTC. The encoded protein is CASSPTRDNEQFF.

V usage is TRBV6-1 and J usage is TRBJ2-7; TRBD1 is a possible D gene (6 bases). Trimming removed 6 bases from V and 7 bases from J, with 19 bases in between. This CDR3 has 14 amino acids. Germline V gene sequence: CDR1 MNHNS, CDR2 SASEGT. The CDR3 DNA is TGTGCCAGCAGATCAGGGGACGGGGCGTGGGAGCAGTACTTC. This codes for CASRSGDGAWEQYF.

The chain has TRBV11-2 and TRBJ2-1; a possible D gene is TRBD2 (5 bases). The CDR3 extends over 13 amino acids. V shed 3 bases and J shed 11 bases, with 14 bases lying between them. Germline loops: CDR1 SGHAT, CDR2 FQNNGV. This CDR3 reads CASSLGSGLKQFF. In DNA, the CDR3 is TGTGCCAGCAGCTTGGGGTCGGGGTTAAAGCAGTTCTTC.

CDR3 DNA sequence: TGTGCCAGTAGTGGGTGGACAGGGGGCATCAAGAACACTGAAGCTTTCTTT. Its protein product is CASSGWTGGIKNTEAFF. The genes are TRBV19 and TRBJ1-1; 11 bases align to TRBD1. V dropped 5 bases and J dropped 1; count of bases not matched to a gene: 9. This CDR3 has 17 amino acids. Germline V gene data show CDR1 as LNHDA and CDR2 as SQIVND (reference sequence).

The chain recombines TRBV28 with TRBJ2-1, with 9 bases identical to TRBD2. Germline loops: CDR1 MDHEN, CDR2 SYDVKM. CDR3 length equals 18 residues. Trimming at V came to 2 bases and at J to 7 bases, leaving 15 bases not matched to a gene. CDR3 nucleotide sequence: TGTGCCAGCAGTTTAGCTTGGAGTGGTAGCGGGAGTGGTAATGAGCAGTTCTTC. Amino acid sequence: CASSLAWSGSGSGNEQFF.

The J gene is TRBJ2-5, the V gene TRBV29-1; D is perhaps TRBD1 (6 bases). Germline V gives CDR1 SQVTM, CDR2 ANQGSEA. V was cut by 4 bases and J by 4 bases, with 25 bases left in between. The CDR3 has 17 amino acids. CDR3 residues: CSVAGSKPDRSGETQYF. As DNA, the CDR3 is TGCAGCGTTGCGGGTAGCAAGCCCGACAGGTCTGGAGAGACCCAGTACTTC.